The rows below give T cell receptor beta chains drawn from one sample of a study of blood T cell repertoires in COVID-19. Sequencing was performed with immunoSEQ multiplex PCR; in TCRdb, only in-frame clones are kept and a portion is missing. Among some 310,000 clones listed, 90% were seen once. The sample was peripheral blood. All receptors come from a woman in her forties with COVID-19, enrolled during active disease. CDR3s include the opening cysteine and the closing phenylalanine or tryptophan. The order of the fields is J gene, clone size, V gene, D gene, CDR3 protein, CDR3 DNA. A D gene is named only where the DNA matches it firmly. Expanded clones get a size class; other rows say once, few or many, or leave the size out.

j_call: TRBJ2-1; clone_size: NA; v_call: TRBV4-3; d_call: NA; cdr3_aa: CASSQDEGVRWNEQFF; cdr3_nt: TGCGCCAGCAGCCAAGATGAGGGGGTTAGGTGGAATGAGCAGTTCTTC
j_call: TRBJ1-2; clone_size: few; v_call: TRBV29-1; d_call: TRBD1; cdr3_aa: CSESRGLTDGYTF; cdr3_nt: TGCAGCGAGAGCAGGGGGCTTACGGATGGCTACACCTTC
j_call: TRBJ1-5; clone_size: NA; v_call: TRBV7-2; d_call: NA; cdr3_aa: CASSLNSPGNQPQHF; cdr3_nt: TGTGCCAGCAGCTTAAACTCACCGGGCAATCAGCCCCAGCATTTT
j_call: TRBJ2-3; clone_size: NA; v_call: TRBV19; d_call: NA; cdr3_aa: CASSRGGSLRGTDTQYF; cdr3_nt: TGTGCCAGTAGTCGTGGAGGGTCACTAAGAGGCACAGATACGCAGTATTTT
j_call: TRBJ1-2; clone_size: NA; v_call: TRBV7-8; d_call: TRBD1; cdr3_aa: CASSYRQGAWGYTF; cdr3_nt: TGTGCCAGCAGTTACAGACAGGGGGCCTGGGGCTACACCTTC
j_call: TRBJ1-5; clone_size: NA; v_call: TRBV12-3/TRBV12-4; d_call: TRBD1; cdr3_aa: CASSYRQGAEVHF; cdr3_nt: TGTGCCAGCAGCTATAGACAGGGGGCAGAGGTGCATTTT
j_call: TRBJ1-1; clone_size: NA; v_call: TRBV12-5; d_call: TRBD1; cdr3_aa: CASGTGQGTTEAFF; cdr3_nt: TGTGCTAGTGGTACGGGACAGGGGACAACTGAAGCTTTCTTT
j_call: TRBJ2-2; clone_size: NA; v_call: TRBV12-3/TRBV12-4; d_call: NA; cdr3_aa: CASSYLGELFF; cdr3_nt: TGTGCCAGCAGTTATCTCGGGGAGCTGTTTTTT
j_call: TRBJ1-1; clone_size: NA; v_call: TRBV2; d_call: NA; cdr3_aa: CASSVGEGEAFF; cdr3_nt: TGTGCCAGCTCGGTCGGGGAGGGTGAAGCTTTCTTT
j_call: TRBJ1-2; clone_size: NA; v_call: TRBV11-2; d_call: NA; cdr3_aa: CASNRQLSDGYTF; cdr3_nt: TGTGCCAGCAACCGACAGCTCTCCGATGGCTACACCTTC
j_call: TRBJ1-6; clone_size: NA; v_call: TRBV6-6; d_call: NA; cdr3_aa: CASTQGTSNSPLHF; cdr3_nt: TGTGCCAGCACGCAGGGTACTTCTAATTCACCCCTCCACTTT
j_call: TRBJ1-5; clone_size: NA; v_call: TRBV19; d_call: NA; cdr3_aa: CASKAGETQNQPQHF; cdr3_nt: TGTGCCAGTAAGGCCGGGGAAACACAGAATCAGCCCCAGCATTTT
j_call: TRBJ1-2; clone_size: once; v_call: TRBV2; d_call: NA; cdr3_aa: CASSRADRGYGYTF; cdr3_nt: TGTGCCAGCAGTCGGGCGGACAGAGGCTATGGCTACACCTTC
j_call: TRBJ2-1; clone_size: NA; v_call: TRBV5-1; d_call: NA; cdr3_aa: CASSMGRLGAEQFF; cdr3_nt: TGCGCCAGCAGCATGGGCCGCCTAGGTGCTGAGCAGTTCTTC
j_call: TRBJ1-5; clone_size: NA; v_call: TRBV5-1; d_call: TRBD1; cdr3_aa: CASSRGQGGSNQPQHF; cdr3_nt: TGCGCCAGCAGTAGAGGACAGGGAGGCAGCAATCAGCCCCAGCATTTT
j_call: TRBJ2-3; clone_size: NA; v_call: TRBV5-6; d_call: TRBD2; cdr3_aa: CASSRTSGGTDTQYF; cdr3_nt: TGTGCCAGCAGCCGGACTAGCGGGGGGACAGATACGCAGTATTTT
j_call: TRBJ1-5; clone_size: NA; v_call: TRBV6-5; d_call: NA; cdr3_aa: CASSWTGDQPQHF; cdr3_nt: TGTGCCAGCAGTTGGACTGGGGATCAGCCCCAGCATTTT
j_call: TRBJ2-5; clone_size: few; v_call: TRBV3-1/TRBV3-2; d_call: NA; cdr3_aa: CASSSTGMRTETQYF; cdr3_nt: TGTGCCAGCAGCTCCACAGGGATGAGGACGGAGACCCAGTACTTC
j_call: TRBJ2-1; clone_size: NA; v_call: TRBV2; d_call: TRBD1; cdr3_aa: CAWRDRASSVGEQFF; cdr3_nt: TGTGCCTGGCGAGACAGGGCCTCCTCCGTGGGTGAGCAGTTCTTC
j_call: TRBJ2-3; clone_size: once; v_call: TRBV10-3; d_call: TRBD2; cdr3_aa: CAISEGLAGGPDGTDTQYF; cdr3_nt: TGTGCCATCAGTGAGGGACTAGCGGGGGGACCGGACGGCACAGATACGCAGTATTTT
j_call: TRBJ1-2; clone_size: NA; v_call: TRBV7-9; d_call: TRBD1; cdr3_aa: CASSLRDRVGGYTF; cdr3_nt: TGTGCCAGCAGCTTGAGGGACAGGGTTGGAGGCTACACCTTC
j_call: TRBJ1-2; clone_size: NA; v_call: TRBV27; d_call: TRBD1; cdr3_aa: CASSLRGPDRDYGYTF; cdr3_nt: TGTGCCAGCAGTTTAAGAGGTCCGGACAGGGACTATGGCTACACCTTC
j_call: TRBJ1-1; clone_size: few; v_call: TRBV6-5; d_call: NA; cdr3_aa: CASKLRMNTEAFF; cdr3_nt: TGTGCCAGTAAGCTTCGCATGAACACTGAAGCTTTCTTT
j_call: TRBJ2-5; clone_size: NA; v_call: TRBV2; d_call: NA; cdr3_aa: CASTDQETQYF; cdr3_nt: TGTGCCAGCACGGACCAAGAGACCCAGTACTTC
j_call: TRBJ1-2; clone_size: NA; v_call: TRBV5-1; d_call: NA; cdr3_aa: CASRGDTVSNYGYTF; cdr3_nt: TGCGCCAGCAGGGGGGACACGGTTTCCAACTATGGCTACACCTTC
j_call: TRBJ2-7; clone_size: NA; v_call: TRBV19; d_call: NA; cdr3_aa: CASHAGPIYEQYF; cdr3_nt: TGTGCCAGTCACGCAGGTCCGATCTACGAGCAGTACTTC
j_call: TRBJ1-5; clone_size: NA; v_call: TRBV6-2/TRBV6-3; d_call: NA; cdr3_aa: CASSYSVEPYSNQPQHF; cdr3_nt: TGTGCCAGCAGTTACTCGGTGGAGCCTTATAGCAATCAGCCCCAGCATTTT
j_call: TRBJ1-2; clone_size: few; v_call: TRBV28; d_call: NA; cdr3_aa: CASSLPGAYGYTF; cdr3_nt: TGTGCCAGCAGTTTACCAGGCGCCTATGGCTACACCTTC
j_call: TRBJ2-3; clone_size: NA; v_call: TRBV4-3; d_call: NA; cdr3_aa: CASSQDSGGTDTQYF; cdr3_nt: TGCGCCAGCAGCCAAGATTCAGGGGGCACAGATACGCAGTATTTT
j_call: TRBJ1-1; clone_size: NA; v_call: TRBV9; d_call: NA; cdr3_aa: CASSLSGNTEAFF; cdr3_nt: TGTGCCAGCAGCTTATCGGGGAACACTGAAGCTTTCTTT
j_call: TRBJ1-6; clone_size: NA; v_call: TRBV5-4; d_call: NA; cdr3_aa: CASSRDRSDSPLHF; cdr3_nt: TGTGCCAGCAGCCGCGACAGGTCCGATTCACCCCTCCACTTT
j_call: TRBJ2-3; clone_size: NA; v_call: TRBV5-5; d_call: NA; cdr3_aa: CASSFSLVTDTQYF; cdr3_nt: TGTGCCAGCAGCTTTTCACTAGTCACAGATACGCAGTATTTT
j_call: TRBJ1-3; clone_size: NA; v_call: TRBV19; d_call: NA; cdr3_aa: CASSINGGSGNTIYF; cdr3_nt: TGTGCCAGTAGTATCAACGGGGGCTCTGGAAACACCATATATTTT
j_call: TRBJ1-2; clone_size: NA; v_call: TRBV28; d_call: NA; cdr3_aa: CASSITAGGALGYTF; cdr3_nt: TGTGCCAGCAGTATCACTGCCGGGGGGGCCTTAGGCTACACCTTC
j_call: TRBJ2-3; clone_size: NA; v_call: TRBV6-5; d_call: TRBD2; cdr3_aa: CASSRLAGSTDTQYF; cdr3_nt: TGTGCCAGCAGTAGACTAGCGGGTAGCACAGATACGCAGTATTTT
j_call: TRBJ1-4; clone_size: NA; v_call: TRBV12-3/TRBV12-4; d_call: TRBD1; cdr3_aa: CASSLGQGKLFF; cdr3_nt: TGTGCCAGCAGTTTAGGACAGGGGAAACTGTTTTTT